This T cell receptor (beta chain) was recovered during a study of T cell responses to AZD1222 COVID-19 vaccine. Study-level results: Females outnumbered males among donors, who were mostly white British; clonal diversity was possibly underestimated.

As for this clone: Its antigen is not known.

Clones were read by immunoSEQ multiplex PCR, and TCRdb kept only the in-frame ones, dropping some. The table records roughly 150,000 clones, about 83% of them present only once. This TCR derives from an adult who received the AZD1222 COVID-19 vaccine. Source: peripheral blood, taken 28 days after the second AZD1222 dose.

The CDR3 is CATSDIPGRGPNNEQFF. CDR3 coding DNA: TGTGCCACCAGTGATATCCCCGGGCGGGGACCGAACAATGAGCAGTTCTTC. The V and J genes are TRBV24-1 and TRBJ2-1; D might be TRBD2 (6 bases). The germline V and J ends were trimmed by 3 bases and 5 bases, with 19 bases remaining between them. Germline lookup yields CDR1 KGHDR and CDR2 SFDVKD. The CDR3 is made up of 17 amino acids.